This T cell receptor beta chain was sequenced during a study of blood T cell repertoires in COVID-19. Study-level background: Samples taken during acute and convalescent COVID-19 were collected in the United States, Italy and Spain. The analysed material was cDNA or gDNA that came from T cells, B-cell-depleted T cells, or PBMCs.

J was trimmed by 4 bases and V by 4 bases; bases with no gene match: 2. Per germline, CDR1 GTSNPN and CDR2 SVGIG (reference sequence). This CDR3 comprises 12 residues. Methods used by the authors: The authors estimated nucleated cell counts from reference gene primer amplification. Sequencing was performed with immunoSEQ multiplex PCR; in TCRdb, only in-frame clones are kept and a portion is missing. The D gene and trimming were derived from the DNA, and the V and J assignments and clone size from that table. This table has about 210,000 clones, 84% appearing once. Material: peripheral blood. This chain uses TRBV30 with TRBJ1-2; 8 nucleotides align to TRBD1. The sequence derives from a woman between 45 and 60 years old with active or convalescent COVID-19. This CDR3 is CAWTRGPYGYTF. The CDR3 DNA reads TGTGCCTGGACCAGGGGGCCCTATGGCTACACCTTC.